This passage covers 30 T cell receptor beta chains from one sample sequenced in a study of T-cell reconstitution after alpha-beta-depleted transplantation in children. The TCRbeta library was prepared with unique molecular identifiers. TCRdb reanalysed the PCR reads using MiXCR and keeps one entry per CDR3 protein. The sample records about 350,000 distinct CDR3 sequences, 13% being singletons. The sequencing here drew on PBMCs, taken from the stem cell graft. The receptor source for this set is a human donor who donated a stem cell graft to a child with Fanconi anemia.

The V gene is TRBV6-1, the J gene TRBJ2-5, with a tentative D call TRBD2 (5 bases). CDR3 length: 13 residues. Trimming stripped 5 bases from V and 5 bases from J, with 12 bases between. CDR1 MNHNS and CDR2 SASEGT come from the germline V gene. The chain's CDR3 is CASSRGNRETQYF. CDR3 in DNA: TGTGCCAGCAGTCGAGGGAACCGGGAGACCCAGTACTTC.

This clonotype appeared many times. The chain links TRBV29-1 to TRBJ2-7, with 9 bases fitting TRBD1. The junction had 11 bases not matched to a gene; V was cut back by 5 bases and J by 3 bases. The CDR3 runs to 15 residues. CDR1 and CDR2 (germline): SQVTM, ANQGSEA. The CDR3 loop reads CSVHTTGTGYYEQYF. The CDR3, as DNA: TGCAGCGTTCACACCACCGGGACAGGGTACTACGAGCAGTACTTC.

This clonotype was seen repeatedly, ten times or more. J is TRBJ2-7 and V is TRBV11-2; perhaps TRBD2 as D (6 bases). CDR3 length: 11 amino acids. CDR1 and CDR2 from the germline V gene are SGHAT and FQNNGV. V lost 3 bases, J lost 6 bases, and 6 bases lay in between. CDR3 protein: CASSFGGEQYF. CDR3 DNA: TGTGCCAGCAGCTTCGGGGGCGAGCAGTACTTC. Supplemented by reference TRBV11-2 and TRBJ2-7, the full variable domain reads EAGVAQSPRYKIIEKRQSVAFWCNPISGHATLYWYQQILGQGPKLLIQFQNNGVVDDSQLPKDRFSAERLKGVDSTLKIQPAKLEDSAVYLCASSFGGEQYFGPGTRLTVT.

The chain is built from TRBV2 and TRBJ1-5; D might be TRBD1 (5 bases). Trimming shortened V by 4 bases and J by 7 bases, and 17 bases separated the two germline ends. Germline V lookup: CDR1 SNHLY, CDR2 FYNNEI. The CDR3 has 15 residues. CDR3 bases: TGTGCCAGCAGTGGGGACGGACAATCGTTCCAGCCCCAGCATTTT. Its protein product is CASSGDGQSFQPQHF. The full variable domain, its missing parts supplied by reference TRBV2 and TRBJ1-5, is EPEVTQTPSHQVTQMGQEVILRCVPISNHLYFYWYRQILGQKVEFLVSFYNNEISEKSEIFDDQFSVERPDGSNFTLKIRSTKLEDSAMYFCASSGDGQSFQPQHFGDGTRLSIL.

Details on this clonotype: A read error is possible here, since a much larger clone lies one base away. DNA for the CDR3: TGTGCCGTCAGTGAGTCCACCGGGGACAGCGAAACGCAGTATTTT. Protein product: CAVSESTGDSETQYF. The gene calls are TRBV10-3 and TRBJ2-3; 7 nucleotides align to TRBD1. Germline V lookup: CDR1 ENHRY, CDR2 SYGVKD. This CDR3 contains 15 residues.

This clonotype was observed a few times. J is TRBJ1-3 and V is TRBV20-1; 7 bases align to TRBD1. The V and J ends lost 1 base and 8 bases, in that order; junction bases with no gene match: 8. The CDR3 contains 14 residues. Germline CDR1 is DFQATT and CDR2 is SNEGSKA (reference sequence). The CDR3 is CSARAGTAVDTIYF. DNA of the CDR3: TGCAGTGCTAGAGCAGGGACAGCTGTGGACACCATATATTTT.

The V gene is TRBV30, the J gene TRBJ2-5; 8 bases line up with TRBD1. The germline gives CDR1 GTSNPN, CDR2 SVGIG (reference sequence). The CDR3 totals 13 residues. In DNA, the CDR3 is TGTGCTTGGGCCGGGACAGGACAAGAGACCCAGTACTTC. Translating it yields CAWAGTGQETQYF.

The chain employs TRBV20-1 and TRBJ1-4; 8 bases match TRBD1. J gave up 10 bases and V 6 bases, and 16 bases lay outside the gene matches. Germline V gene data show CDR1 as DFQATT and CDR2 as SNEGSKA (reference sequence). The CDR3 is 15 amino acids. The CDR3 bases are TGCAGTGCAACCGGGACAGGTTTACGCGTTGGAAAACTGTTTTTT. It specifies CSATGTGLRVGKLFF.

The rearrangement links TRBV15 to TRBJ1-1; perhaps TRBD1 as D (6 bases). Trimming stripped 3 bases from V and 5 bases from J, with 13 bases between. The CDR3 spans 14 residues. CDR1 is LNHNV, CDR2 YYDKDF, per germline (reference sequence). The CDR3 sequence: CATSSPGVYTEAFF. CDR3 nucleotides: TGTGCCACCAGCAGCCCAGGGGTCTATACTGAAGCTTTCTTT. Supplemented by reference TRBV15 and TRBJ1-1, the full variable domain reads DAMVIQNPRYQVTQFGKPVTLSCSQTLNHNVMYWYQQKSSQAPKLLFHYYDKDFNNEADTPDNFQSRRPNTSFCFLDIRSPGLGDTAMYLCATSSPGVYTEAFFGQGTRLTVV.

The table lists this clonotype with a few counts. J is TRBJ1-5 and V is TRBV20-1; the D gene is possibly TRBD1 (5 bases). Germline V gene sequence: CDR1 DFQATT, CDR2 SNEGSKA (reference sequence). The CDR3 extends over 13 amino acids. The germline V and J ends were trimmed by 7 bases and 6 bases, with 16 bases remaining between them. Here the CDR3 reads CSGCGPGGQPQHF. The CDR3 DNA reads as TGCAGTGGGTGCGGCCCGGGGGGTCAGCCCCAGCATTTT.

J is TRBJ1-1 and V is TRBV19; D is unclear. CDR1 is LNHDA and CDR2 is SQIVND in the germline V gene (reference sequence). The CDR3 contains 14 residues. V was clipped by 7 bases and J by 0 bases, with 12 bases between them. The CDR3 protein is CASTTGLLNTEAFF. CDR3 bases: TGTGCCAGTACCACCGGACTTCTGAACACTGAAGCTTTCTTT.

This clonotype was counted a few times. V and J are TRBV29-1 and TRBJ2-7; TRBD1 matches 8 bases. The V gene end was trimmed by 8 bases and the J gene end by 7 bases; junction bases not matched to a gene: 7. The CDR3 has 11 residues. Germline CDR1 is SQVTM and CDR2 is ANQGSEA. CDR3 protein: CSIGQGIEQYF. CDR3 bases: TGCAGCATAGGACAGGGCATTGAGCAGTACTTC.

This clonotype was recorded many times. V gene TRBV4-3 combines with J gene TRBJ1-2, with a possible D match to TRBD1 (5 bases). Germline V gene lookup returns CDR1 LGHNA and CDR2 YSLEER. The CDR3 loop spans 16 amino acids. Trimming took off 0 bases at V and 5 bases at J, with 16 bases between the two ends. DNA for the CDR3: TGCGCCAGCAGCCAAGAGTGGAGGGACGGAATTTATGGCTACACCTTC. This translates into CASSQEWRDGIYGYTF.

This clonotype occurred many times. V usage is TRBV29-1 and J usage is TRBJ2-7, with D perhaps matching TRBD2 (5 bases). CDR1 and CDR2 (germline): SQVTM, ANQGSEA. Between the trimmed V and J ends, which lost 3 bases and 6 bases, there was a span of 18 bases. CDR3 length equals 14 residues. CDR3 in amino acids: CSVDLTGIKGEQYF. CDR3 nucleotide sequence: TGCAGCGTTGATCTAACCGGGATTAAAGGCGAGCAGTACTTC.

This clonotype occurred a few times. The chain joins TRBV27 to TRBJ2-3; TRBD1 aligns across 9 bases. The CDR3 spans 14 residues. Germline CDR1 MNHEY, CDR2 SMNVEV (reference sequence). V was pared by 6 bases and J by 7 bases, with 8 bases of the junction left unmatched. The CDR3 reads CASRSDRGGYTQYF. DNA of the CDR3: TGTGCCAGCAGATCGGACAGGGGAGGATATACGCAGTATTTT.

This clonotype was recorded at least ten times. The chain links TRBV11-2 to TRBJ1-2, with D possibly matching TRBD1 (5 bases). V shed 5 bases and J shed 4 bases, with 14 bases lying between them. From germline, CDR1 is SGHAT and CDR2 FQNNGV. The CDR3 runs to 14 residues. The CDR3 DNA is TGTGCCAGCAGCATTGCCCGGGGCCTCTATGGCTACACCTTC. It translates to CASSIARGLYGYTF.

The rearrangement uses TRBV30 and TRBJ2-1, with unresolved D. Germline-derived CDR1 and CDR2 are GTSNPN and SVGIG (reference sequence). This CDR3 comprises 13 residues. V lost 5 bases and J lost 5, with 13 bases in between. DNA of the CDR3: TGTGCCTGGGCCCAGGAACTTAACAATGAGCAGTTCTTC. Translation gives CAWAQELNNEQFF. The whole variable domain, remainder taken from reference TRBV30 and TRBJ2-1, is SQTIHQWPATLVQPVGSPLSLECTVEGTSNPNLYWYRQAAGRGLQLLFYSVGIGQISSEVPQNLSASRPQDRQFILSSKKLLLSDSGFYLCAWAQELNNEQFFGPGTRLTVL.

The table lists this clonotype with a few counts. The genes are TRBV12-3 or TRBV12-4 and TRBJ2-1, with D uncertain. CDR3 length: 13 amino acids. Trimming cost V 9 bases and J 6 bases, with 15 bases left between them. The CDR3 is CASGYRLVNEQFF. CDR3 nucleotides: TGTGCCAGTGGCTACCGTCTAGTCAATGAGCAGTTCTTC.

This chain links TRBV4-2 with TRBJ2-1; 9 nucleotides agree with TRBD1. V trimming: 5 bases; J trimming: 7 bases; junction bases outside the gene matches: 9. The CDR3 has 15 residues. Germline V gives CDR1 LGHNA, CDR2 YNFKEQ. The CDR3 loop is CASSLGQGLGNEQFF. The CDR3 DNA is TGTGCCAGCAGCTTAGGACAGGGGTTAGGGAATGAGCAGTTCTTC.

This clonotype was picked up many times. The J gene is TRBJ1-1, the V gene TRBV29-1; weak D call: TRBD1 (5 bases). CDR1 is SQVTM, CDR2 ANQGSEA, per germline. V shed 4 bases and J shed 0 bases, with 15 bases lying between them. The CDR3 runs to 15 residues. CDR3 residues: CSVGSAGTMNTEAFF. The CDR3 DNA follows: TGCAGCGTTGGCAGCGCGGGGACCATGAACACTGAAGCTTTCTTT. The full variable domain, rest sourced from reference TRBV29-1 and TRBJ1-1, is SAVISQKPSRDICQRGTSLTIQCQVDSQVTMMFWYRQQPGQSLTLIATANQGSEATYESGFVIDKFPISRPNLTFSTLTVSNMSPEDSSIYLCSVGSAGTMNTEAFFGQGTRLTVV.

This sequence joins TRBV28 and TRBJ1-5, with D perhaps matching TRBD1 (5 bases). The V and J ends lost 6 bases and 4 bases respectively, with 16 bases between them. This CDR3 comprises 15 residues. Germline assignment: CDR1 MDHEN and CDR2 SYDVKM. CDR3 protein: CASSWGGATNQPQHF. The CDR3 DNA follows: TGTGCCAGCAGCTGGGGAGGGGCTACTAATCAGCCCCAGCATTTT.

The chain has TRBV5-4 and TRBJ2-2; unclear D gene. The germline CDR1 and CDR2 sequences are SGHNT and YYREEE (reference sequence). This CDR3 is 13 amino acids long. Trimming left V 0 bases short and J 6 bases short, with 6 bases between. In nucleotides, the CDR3 is TGTGCCAGCAGCTTGGCTTCGTCCGGGGAGCTGTTTTTT. Translated, it gives CASSLASSGELFF. Based on the CDR3 plus reference TRBV5-4 and TRBJ2-2, the full variable domain is ETGVTQSPTHLIKTRGQQVTLRCSSQSGHNTVSWYQQALGQGPQFIFQYYREEENGRGNFPPRFSGLQFPNYSSELNVNALELDDSALYLCASSLASSGELFFGEGSRLTVL.

This clonotype has at least ten counts. The rearrangement links TRBV27 to TRBJ1-5; D remains unclear. This CDR3 is 12 amino acids long. V lost 5 bases, J lost 7 bases, and 9 bases lay in between. Per germline, CDR1 MNHEY and CDR2 SMNVEV (reference sequence). In nucleotides, the CDR3 is TGTGCCAGCAGTCCCCTGGGACAGCCCCAGCATTTT. Protein product: CASSPLGQPQHF.

As to this clonotype: The junction does not match germline at one end; this may be a read error. The chain joins TRBV11-2 to TRBJ2-1, with 10 nucleotides matching TRBD1. Germline CDR1 reads SGHAT; CDR2 reads FQNNGV. This CDR3 has 17 amino acids. CDR3 amino acids: CASTLEGTGVNYNEQFF. For the CDR3, the DNA is TGTGCCAGCACCTTAGAAGGGACAGGGGTTAACTACAATGAGCAGTTCTTC. Full variable domain (rest looked up from reference TRBV11-2 and TRBJ2-1): EAGVAQSPRYKIIEKRQSVAFWCNPISGHATLYWYQQILGQGPKLLIQFQNNGVVDDSQLPKDRFSAERLKGVDSTLKIQPAKLEDSAVYLCASTLEGTGVNYNEQFFGPGTRLTVL.

The J gene is TRBJ2-5, the V gene TRBV5-5; D remains unclear. Trimming removed 1 base at V and 8 bases at J, with 15 bases between. Germline V CDR1 and CDR2: SGHKS, YYEKEE (reference sequence). This CDR3 spans 14 amino acids. CDR3 sequence reads: CASSLRLAERTQYF. The CDR3 DNA is TGTGCCAGCAGCTTGAGACTGGCAGAGAGAACCCAGTACTTC.

The V call is TRBV4-1, the J call TRBJ2-5; a possible D gene is TRBD2 (6 bases). CDR1 and CDR2 from the germline V gene are MGHRA and YSYEKL. The V end lost 4 bases, the J end lost 5 bases, and 11 bases lay between the germline ends. The CDR3 is 13 residues long. The CDR3 nucleotides read TGCGCCAGCAGCCGACTAGTTCGGGAGACCCAGTACTTC. This translates into CASSRLVRETQYF.

The CDR3 region is CASRTSGGGSADTQYF. The DNA of the CDR3 is TGTGCCAGCAGGACCAGCGGGGGGGGTTCAGCAGATACGCAGTATTTT. This rearrangement joins TRBV6-2 or TRBV6-3 to TRBJ2-3, with 10 positions matching TRBD2. Germline loops: CDR1 MNHEY, CDR2 SVGEGT. V lost 6 bases to trimming and J lost 4 bases; unmatched junction nucleotides: 10. The CDR3 loop spans 16 amino acids.

This clonotype was detected only a few times. This chain links TRBV10-2 with TRBJ1-2; 7 bases line up with TRBD1. Germline V CDR1 and CDR2: WSHSY, SAAADI. This CDR3 has 15 residues. The J segment lost 8 bases and the V segment lost 5 bases, leaving 14 bases of the junction unmatched. CDR3 loop: CASSFDREGSGGYTF. The CDR3 DNA reads TGCGCCAGCAGTTTCGACAGGGAGGGTTCGGGAGGCTACACCTTC.

This clonotype showed up many times. The chain employs TRBV11-2 and TRBJ2-2; 8 bases map to TRBD1. From germline, CDR1 is SGHAT and CDR2 FQNNGV. The CDR3 totals 16 residues. Unmatched junction bases numbered 13, after V lost 7 bases and J lost 6 bases. CDR3 region: CASTVLDRGTAGELFF. Here the CDR3 DNA reads TGTGCCAGCACCGTCCTCGACAGGGGAACTGCCGGGGAGCTGTTTTTT.

The rearrangement joins TRBV30 to TRBJ1-1; tentative D call: TRBD1 (6 bases). The CDR3 consists of 14 residues. Germline assignment: CDR1 GTSNPN and CDR2 SVGIG (reference sequence). The ends were cut back, 4 bases at V and 4 bases at J, with 16 bases in the middle. The CDR3 is CAWNRGGDITEAFF. CDR3 coding DNA: TGTGCCTGGAACAGAGGAGGGGACATCACTGAAGCTTTCTTT.